What follows is one T cell receptor beta chain and its context. The sample originates from a study of cytomegalovirus exposure and HLA in healthy donors. The PCR had 60 Vbeta and 13 Jbeta primers. Clones were sequenced by immunoSEQ multiplex PCR, and TCRdb holds only the in-frame ones, with some missing. The profile shows about 150,000 clones, nearly 80% of them singletons. This CDR3 is built from 20 residues. J lost 3 bases, V lost 4 bases, and 24 bases had no gene match. Germline lookup yields CDR1 SGDLS and CDR2 YYNGEE. The rearrangement uses TRBV9 and TRBJ1-2, with 7 bases identical to TRBD1. Sequencing used PBMCs. The clonotype comes from a man aged 25-45 years in good health and CMV-seropositive. The DNA of the CDR3 is TGTGCCAGCAGCCCCTACACTGACGACAGGGTCCTCTTAATTTACTATGGCTACACCTTC. Protein sequence: CASSPYTDDRVLLIYYGYTF.